A selection of T cell receptor beta chains follows, all from one sample in a study of human T cells and chemical hapten exposure. Each CDR3 protein is one row after TCRdb ran MiXCR on the RACE reads. The profile covers more than 250,000 distinct CDR3 sequences, with about 8.1% appearing a single time and approximately 2.2% taken by the ten largest. Here the sequenced sample was whole blood, taken in connection with sensitization to the hapten diphenylcyclopropenone (DPC). Receptors originate from a woman in her thirties or forties with alopecia areata. Some clones in this sample may be carry-over from other donors' samples. The CDR3 runs from the conserved cysteine through the conserved F or W. A D gene is named only where the DNA matches it firmly. Some rows mark clone size as missing; the rest say once, few, many or name a class of expanded clone.

D: NA
size: few
V: TRBV5-1
J: TRBJ2-5
CDR3: CASSSATRIQETQYF
DNA: TGCGCCAGCAGCTCCGCCACACGGATCCAAGAGACCCAGTACTTC

D: NA
size: NA
V: TRBV3-1
J: TRBJ2-1
CDR3: CASSQNGAAVSYNEQFF
DNA: TGTGCCAGCAGCCAAAACGGGGCGGCAGTATCCTACAATGAGCAGTTCTTC

D: NA
size: few
V: TRBV6-6
J: TRBJ2-4
CDR3: CASRAQGLQYF
DNA: TGTGCCAGCAGGGCACAGGGACTTCAGTACTTC

D: NA
size: few
V: TRBV20-1
J: TRBJ1-1
CDR3: CSARPTVNTEAFF
DNA: TGCAGTGCTAGACCAACAGTGAACACTGAAGCTTTCTTT

D: NA
size: NA
V: TRBV14
J: TRBJ2-1
CDR3: CASSLMSLADRSYNEQFF
DNA: TGTGCCAGCAGCCTGATGTCCTTAGCGGACCGCTCCTACAATGAGCAGTTCTTC

D: NA
size: NA
V: TRBV9
J: TRBJ1-6
CDR3: CASSVGGSGPPLHF
DNA: TGTGCCAGCAGCGTAGGTGGGTCGGGACCACCCCTCCACTTT

D: NA
size: few
V: TRBV7-9
J: TRBJ2-1
CDR3: CASSLEGAAEQFF
DNA: TGTGCCAGCAGCTTAGAGGGTGCGGCAGAGCAGTTCTTC

D: NA
size: NA
V: TRBV9
J: TRBJ2-1
CDR3: CASSVASRNNEQFF
DNA: TGTGCCAGCAGCGTAGCTTCTAGAAACAATGAGCAGTTCTTC

D: NA
size: NA
V: TRBV7-8
J: TRBJ2-2
CDR3: CASSLVGFRAGELFF
DNA: TGTGCCAGCAGCTTAGTAGGGTTCCGGGCCGGGGAGCTGTTTTTT

D: NA
size: NA
V: TRBV5-4
J: TRBJ2-3
CDR3: CASSPRGGSSDTQYF
DNA: TGTGCCAGCAGCCCCAGGGGCGGGAGTTCAGATACGCAGTATTTT

D: NA
size: few
V: TRBV4-1
J: TRBJ1-6
CDR3: CASSQPTVSYNSPLHF
DNA: TGCGCCAGCAGCCAACCGACAGTCTCCTATAATTCACCCCTCCACTTT

D: TRBD2
size: many
V: TRBV2
J: TRBJ2-6
CDR3: CASSRSGLAASGANVLTF
DNA: TGTGCCAGCAGCCGGTCAGGACTAGCGGCATCTGGGGCCAACGTCCTGACTTTC

D: NA
size: few
V: TRBV11-2
J: TRBJ2-3
CDR3: CASSRPGAADTQYF
DNA: TGTGCCAGCAGCCGCCCGGGAGCCGCAGATACGCAGTATTTT

D: NA
size: few
V: TRBV27
J: TRBJ2-7
CDR3: CASSLRAGRHYEQYF
DNA: TGTGCCAGCAGTTTACGCGCAGGGAGACACTACGAGCAGTACTTC

D: NA
size: NA
V: TRBV18
J: TRBJ2-5
CDR3: CASSPPLLEETQYF
DNA: TGTGCCAGCTCACCACCCCTGTTGGAAGAGACCCAGTACTTC

D: TRBD2
size: NA
V: TRBV6-2/TRBV6-3
J: TRBJ2-1
CDR3: CASSNNPGLAGGPHEQFF
DNA: TGTGCCAGCAGTAACAACCCGGGACTAGCGGGGGGCCCCCATGAGCAGTTCTTC

D: NA
size: NA
V: TRBV4-2
J: TRBJ1-4
CDR3: CASSQVEAVPRKLFF
DNA: TGTGCCAGCAGCCAAGTGGAGGCAGTCCCACGAAAACTGTTTTTT

D: TRBD1
size: few
V: TRBV7-2
J: TRBJ1-1
CDR3: CASSRQGALNTEAFF
DNA: TGTGCCAGCAGTCGCCAGGGGGCGCTTAACACTGAAGCTTTCTTT

D: TRBD1
size: NA
V: TRBV6-2/TRBV6-3
J: TRBJ1-6
CDR3: CASRRTGDNSPLHF
DNA: TGTGCCAGCAGGCGGACAGGCGATAATTCACCCCTCCACTTT

D: TRBD2
size: few
V: TRBV6-4
J: TRBJ2-1
CDR3: CASSALGGRLWNEQFF
DNA: TGTGCCAGCAGTGCTTTGGGCGGGAGATTGTGGAATGAGCAGTTCTTC

D: TRBD2
size: few
V: TRBV7-9
J: TRBJ2-7
CDR3: CASSRGGAVEQYF
DNA: TGTGCCAGCTCCCGCGGGGGGGCTGTTGAGCAGTACTTC

D: NA
size: NA
V: TRBV5-1
J: TRBJ1-6
CDR3: CASSLATAENSPLHF
DNA: TGCGCCAGCAGCTTGGCCACGGCGGAGAATTCACCCCTCCACTTT

D: NA
size: few
V: TRBV3-1
J: TRBJ2-7
CDR3: CASSLTVTINYEQYF
DNA: TGTGCCAGCAGCCTAACAGTCACGATCAACTACGAGCAGTACTTC

D: NA
size: NA
V: TRBV29-1
J: TRBJ2-1
CDR3: CSVEDHGRINEQFF
DNA: TGCAGCGTTGAAGATCATGGTAGGATCAATGAGCAGTTCTTC

D: NA
size: many
V: TRBV28
J: TRBJ1-5
CDR3: CASRRYSNQPQHF
DNA: TGTGCCAGCCGACGGTATAGCAATCAGCCCCAGCATTTT

D: NA
size: NA
V: TRBV20-1
J: TRBJ2-6
CDR3: CSATKDVYSGANVLTF
DNA: TGCAGTGCTACTAAGGACGTTTACTCTGGGGCCAACGTCCTGACTTTC

D: NA
size: NA
V: TRBV20-1
J: TRBJ1-2
CDR3: CSAREGAYGYTF
DNA: TGCAGTGCTAGGGAAGGGGCCTATGGCTACACCTTC

D: NA
size: few
V: TRBV27
J: TRBJ1-1
CDR3: CASSSGRSLNTEAFF
DNA: TGTGCCAGCAGTTCCGGACGGTCCTTGAACACTGAAGCTTTCTTT

D: NA
size: NA
V: TRBV2
J: TRBJ1-4
CDR3: CASTIVGEKLFF
DNA: TGTGCCAGCACTATAGTGGGTGAAAAACTGTTTTTT

D: TRBD2
size: NA
V: TRBV6-2/TRBV6-3
J: TRBJ2-3
CDR3: CASRKVTSGTQYF
DNA: TGTGCCAGCAGGAAAGTGACTAGCGGTACGCAGTATTTT

D: NA
size: few
V: TRBV6-1
J: TRBJ1-1
CDR3: CASRMTANTEAFF
DNA: TGTGCCAGCAGGATGACAGCGAACACTGAAGCTTTCTTT

D: TRBD1
size: few
V: TRBV7-2
J: TRBJ2-7
CDR3: CASSSDRVTSYEQYF
DNA: TGTGCCAGCAGCTCGGACAGGGTCACCTCCTACGAGCAGTACTTC

D: NA
size: NA
V: TRBV7-7
J: TRBJ2-7
CDR3: CASSPHRDAYEQYF
DNA: TGTGCTAGCAGCCCACACCGGGACGCCTACGAGCAGTACTTC

D: NA
size: many
V: TRBV12-3/TRBV12-4
J: TRBJ1-2
CDR3: CASSLIDNYGYTF
DNA: TGTGCCAGCAGTTTAATCGATAACTATGGCTACACCTTC

D: NA
size: many
V: TRBV20-1
J: TRBJ2-7
CDR3: CSARDTGAGQHYEQYF
DNA: TGCAGTGCTAGAGATACGGGGGCGGGACAGCACTACGAGCAGTACTTC

D: TRBD1
size: many
V: TRBV7-2
J: TRBJ2-5
CDR3: CASSLDSATGGKTQYF
DNA: TGTGCCAGCAGCTTAGATTCCGCGACAGGGGGAAAGACCCAGTACTTC

D: NA
size: once
V: TRBV27
J: TRBJ2-6
CDR3: CDTERDRCGANVLTF
DNA: TGTGACACAGAAAGGGACCGCTGCGGGGCCAACGTCCTGACTTTC

D: NA
size: NA
V: TRBV7-9
J: TRBJ2-6
CDR3: CASSSQLRMGSGANVLTF
DNA: TGTGCCAGCAGCTCCCAACTGAGAATGGGTTCTGGGGCCAACGTCCTGACTTTC

D: NA
size: many
V: TRBV5-1
J: TRBJ1-2
CDR3: CASSQTELYGYTF
DNA: TGCGCCAGCAGCCAGACGGAACTCTATGGCTACACCTTC

D: TRBD1
size: few
V: TRBV7-2
J: TRBJ2-7
CDR3: CATYSNLTGVSSYEQYF
DNA: TGTGCCACCTACTCAAACCTGACAGGGGTTAGCTCCTACGAGCAGTACTTC